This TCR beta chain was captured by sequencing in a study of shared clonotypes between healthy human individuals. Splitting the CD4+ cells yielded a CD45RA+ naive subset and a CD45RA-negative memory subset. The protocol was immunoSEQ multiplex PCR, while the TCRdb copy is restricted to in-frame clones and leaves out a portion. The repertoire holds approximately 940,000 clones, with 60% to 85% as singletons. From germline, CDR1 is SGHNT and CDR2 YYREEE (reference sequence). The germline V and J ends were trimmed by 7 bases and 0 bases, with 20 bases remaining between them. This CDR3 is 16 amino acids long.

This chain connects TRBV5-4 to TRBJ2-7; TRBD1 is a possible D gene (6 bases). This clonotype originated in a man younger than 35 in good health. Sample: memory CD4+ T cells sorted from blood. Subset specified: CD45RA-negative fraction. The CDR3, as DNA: TGTGCCAGCGCCGATTTGGACAGCTGGAGCTCCTACGAGCAGTACTTC. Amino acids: CASADLDSWSSYEQYF. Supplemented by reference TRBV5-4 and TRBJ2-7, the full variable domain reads ETGVTQSPTHLIKTRGQQVTLRCSSQSGHNTVSWYQQALGQGPQFIFQYYREEENGRGNFPPRFSGLQFPNYSSELNVNALELDDSALYLCASADLDSWSSYEQYFGPGTRLTVT.